The 8 T cell receptor beta chains listed next were all sequenced from one sample in a study of cytomegalovirus exposure and HLA in healthy donors. The PCR employed 60 Vbeta primers together with 13 Jbeta primers. Clones were sequenced by immunoSEQ multiplex PCR, and TCRdb holds only the in-frame ones, with some missing. The top ten hold roughly 1.2% of the sample, which has around 130,000 clones, roughly 80% seen once. Sequenced material: PBMCs. These receptors were obtained from a female donor in good health and CMV-seronegative.

J is TRBJ2-7 and V is TRBV29-1; D is possibly TRBD1 (6 bases). Trimming removed 2 bases from V and 0 bases from J, with 14 bases in between. The CDR3 has 15 amino acids. The germline V gene encodes CDR1 SQVTM and CDR2 ANQGSEA. The CDR3 region is CSVEYRDTSSYEQYF. The CDR3 DNA reads TGCAGCGTTGAATACCGGGACACGAGCTCCTACGAGCAGTACTTC.

In this sample, this clone turned up a few times. The chain uses TRBV6-6 and TRBJ2-1; 7 bases line up with TRBD2. CDR3 length: 16 amino acids. With 6 bases clipped from V and 4 bases from J, the junction kept 12 bases outside the gene matches. Germline CDR1 is MNHNY and CDR2 is SVGAGI (reference sequence). The CDR3, as DNA: TGTGCCAGCAGCCCACCGCTAGCGGTCAATTACAATGAGCAGTTCTTC. Its protein is CASSPPLAVNYNEQFF.

The V and J genes are TRBV29-1 and TRBJ1-4, with 7 bases matching TRBD1. After removal of 3 bases from V and 8 bases from J, the junction contained 9 bases not matched to a gene. CDR1 is SQVTM, CDR2 ANQGSEA, per germline. This CDR3 is 14 amino acids long. CDR3 nucleotide sequence: TGCAGCGTTGACGAGGGGGCGAGGAGCGAAAAACTGTTTTTT. This codes for CSVDEGARSEKLFF. Supplemented by reference TRBV29-1 and TRBJ1-4, the full variable domain reads SAVISQKPSRDICQRGTSLTIQCQVDSQVTMMFWYRQQPGQSLTLIATANQGSEATYESGFVIDKFPISRPNLTFSTLTVSNMSPEDSSIYLCSVDEGARSEKLFFGSGTQLSVL.

The chain joins TRBV5-1 to TRBJ1-1; D is possibly TRBD1 (6 bases). The CDR3 is 14 residues long. Trimming removed 7 bases from V and 4 bases from J, with 17 bases in between. Germline V lookup: CDR1 SGHRS, CDR2 YFSETQ. CDR3 amino acids: CASGKGQSLTEAFF. The CDR3 bases are TGCGCCAGCGGGAAGGGACAATCGCTCACTGAAGCTTTCTTT.

The chain recombines TRBV19 with TRBJ1-2, with 8 bases identical to TRBD1. The CDR3 totals 16 residues. Trimming removed 5 bases from V and 7 bases from J; junction bases left unmatched: 15. Germline-derived CDR1 and CDR2 are LNHDA and SQIVND (reference sequence). The CDR3 DNA follows: TGTGCCAGTAGTCCGGGACAGGCTCATCGTACCAGTGGCTACACCTTC. Translating it yields CASSPGQAHRTSGYTF.

In this sample, this clone turned up once. The chain joins TRBV7-9 to TRBJ2-1; no clear D. The CDR3 is 12 residues long. Trimming took 5 bases from V and 6 from J, leaving 8 bases between them. Per the germline V gene, CDR1 is SEHNR and CDR2 is FQNEAQ (reference sequence). CDR3 in DNA: TGTGCCAGCAGCCTATCGGGCAATGAGCAGTTCTTC. This encodes CASSLSGNEQFF.

This chain joins TRBV7-8 and TRBJ2-1; 9 nucleotides align to TRBD2. CDR3 length: 16 amino acids. V lost 5 bases to trimming and J lost 7 bases; unmatched junction nucleotides: 12. Germline V gene lookup returns CDR1 SGHVS and CDR2 FQNEAQ. The CDR3 DNA is TGTGCCAGCAGCACTACCTGGCTAGCGGGGAGGAATGAGCAGTTCTTC. Amino acids: CASSTTWLAGRNEQFF.

CDR3 coding DNA: TGCGCCAGCAGCCAAGAGCTAATGCGAGGGAATCAGCCCCAGCATTTT. Amino acids: CASSQELMRGNQPQHF. The chain has TRBV4-1 and TRBJ1-5; D remains unclear. The CDR3 has 16 amino acids. Germline assignment: CDR1 MGHRA and CDR2 YSYEKL. Deletions cut 0 bases from V and 4 bases from J, with 13 bases between.